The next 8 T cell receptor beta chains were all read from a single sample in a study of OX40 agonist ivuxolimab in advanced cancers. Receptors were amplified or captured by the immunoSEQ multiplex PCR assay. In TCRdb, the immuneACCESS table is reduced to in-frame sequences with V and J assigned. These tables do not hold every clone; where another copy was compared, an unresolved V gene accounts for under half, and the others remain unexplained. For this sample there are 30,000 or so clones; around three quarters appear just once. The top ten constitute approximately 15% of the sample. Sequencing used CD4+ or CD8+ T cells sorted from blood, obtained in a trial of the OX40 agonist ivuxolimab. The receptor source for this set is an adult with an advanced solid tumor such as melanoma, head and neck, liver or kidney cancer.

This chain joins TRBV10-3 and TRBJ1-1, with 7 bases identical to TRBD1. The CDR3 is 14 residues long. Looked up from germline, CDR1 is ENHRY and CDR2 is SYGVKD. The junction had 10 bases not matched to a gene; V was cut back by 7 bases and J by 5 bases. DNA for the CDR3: TGTGCCATCATCGAAAGACAGGGAGAGACTGAAGCTTTCTTT. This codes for CAIIERQGETEAFF.

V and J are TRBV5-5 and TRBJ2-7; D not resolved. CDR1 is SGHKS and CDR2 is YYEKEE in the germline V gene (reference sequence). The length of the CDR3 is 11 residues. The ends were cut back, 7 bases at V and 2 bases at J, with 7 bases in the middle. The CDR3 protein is CASVGPYEQYF. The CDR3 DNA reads TGTGCCAGCGTAGGACCCTACGAGCAGTACTTC.

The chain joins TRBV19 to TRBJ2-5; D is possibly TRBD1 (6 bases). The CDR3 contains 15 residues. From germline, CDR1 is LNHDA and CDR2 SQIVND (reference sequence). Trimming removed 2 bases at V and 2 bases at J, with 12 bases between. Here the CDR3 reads CASSITGTKQETQYF. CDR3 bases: TGTGCCAGTAGTATAACCGGGACAAAACAAGAGACCCAGTACTTC.

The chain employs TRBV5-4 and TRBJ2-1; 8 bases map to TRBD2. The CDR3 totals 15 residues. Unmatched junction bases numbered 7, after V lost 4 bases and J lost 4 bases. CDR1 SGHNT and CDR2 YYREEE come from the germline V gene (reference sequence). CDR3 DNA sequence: TGTGCCAGCAGCATCAAGCGGGGGCTATACAATGAGCAGTTCTTC. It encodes CASSIKRGLYNEQFF.

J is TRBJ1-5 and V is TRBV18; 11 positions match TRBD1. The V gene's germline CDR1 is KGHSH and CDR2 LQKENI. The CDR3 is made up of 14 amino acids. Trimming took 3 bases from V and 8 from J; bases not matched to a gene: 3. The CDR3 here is CASSPGQGAKPQHF. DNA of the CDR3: TGTGCCAGCTCACCCGGACAGGGGGCTAAGCCCCAGCATTTT.

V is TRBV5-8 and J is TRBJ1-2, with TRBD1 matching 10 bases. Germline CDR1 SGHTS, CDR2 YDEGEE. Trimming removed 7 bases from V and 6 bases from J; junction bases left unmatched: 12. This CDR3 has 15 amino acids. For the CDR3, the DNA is TGTGCCAGCTTAAACCCTTGGACAGGGGGTCATGGCTACACCTTC. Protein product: CASLNPWTGGHGYTF.

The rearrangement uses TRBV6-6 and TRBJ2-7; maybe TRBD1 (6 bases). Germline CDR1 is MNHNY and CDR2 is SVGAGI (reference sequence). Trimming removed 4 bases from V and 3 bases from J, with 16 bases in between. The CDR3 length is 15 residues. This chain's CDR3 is CASSLGQGFSYEQYF. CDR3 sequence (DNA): TGTGCCAGCAGTTTAGGCCAGGGGTTTAGCTACGAGCAGTACTTC.

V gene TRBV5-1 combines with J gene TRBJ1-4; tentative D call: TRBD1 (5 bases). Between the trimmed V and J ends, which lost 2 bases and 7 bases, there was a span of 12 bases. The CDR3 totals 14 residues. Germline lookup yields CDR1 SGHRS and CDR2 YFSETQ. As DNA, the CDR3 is TGCGCCAGCAGCTTAGGGGATATGGGTGAAAAACTGTTTTTT. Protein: CASSLGDMGEKLFF. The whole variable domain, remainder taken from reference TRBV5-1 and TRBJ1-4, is KAGVTQTPRYLIKTRGQQVTLSCSPISGHRSVSWYQQTPGQGLQFLFEYFSETQRNKGNFPGRFSGRQFSNSRSEMNVSTLELGDSALYLCASSLGDMGEKLFFGSGTQLSVL.